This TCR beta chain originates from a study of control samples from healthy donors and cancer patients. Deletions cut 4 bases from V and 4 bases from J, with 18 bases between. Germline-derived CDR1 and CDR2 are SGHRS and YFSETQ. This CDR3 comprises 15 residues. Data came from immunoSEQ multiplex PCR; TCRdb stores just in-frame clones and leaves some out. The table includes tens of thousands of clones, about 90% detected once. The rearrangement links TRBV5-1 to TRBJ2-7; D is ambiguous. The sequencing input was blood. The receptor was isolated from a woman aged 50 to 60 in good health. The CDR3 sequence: CASSPGGGPAYEQYF. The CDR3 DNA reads TGCGCCAGCAGCCCGGGTGGCGGCCCCGCTTACGAGCAGTACTTC.